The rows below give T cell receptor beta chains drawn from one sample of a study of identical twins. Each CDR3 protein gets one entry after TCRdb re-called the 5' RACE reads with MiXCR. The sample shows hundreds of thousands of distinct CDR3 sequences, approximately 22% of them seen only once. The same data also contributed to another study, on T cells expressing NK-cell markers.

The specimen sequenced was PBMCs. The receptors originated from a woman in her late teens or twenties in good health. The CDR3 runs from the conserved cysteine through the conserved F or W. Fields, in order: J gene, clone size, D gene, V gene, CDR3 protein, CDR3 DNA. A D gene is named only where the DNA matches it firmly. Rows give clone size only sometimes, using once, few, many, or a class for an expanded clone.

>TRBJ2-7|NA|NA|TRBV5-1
CASSPVGVEQYF
TGCGCCAGCAGCCCAGTTGGGGTCGAGCAGTACTTC
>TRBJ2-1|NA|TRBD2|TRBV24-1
CATSDGTNKQFF
TGTGCCACCAGTGACGGGACTAATAAGCAGTTCTTC
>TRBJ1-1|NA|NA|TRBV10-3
CAISEVQDEASF
TGTGCCATCAGTGAGGTACAGGACGAAGCTTCCTTT
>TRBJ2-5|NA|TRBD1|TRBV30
CAWSGTGTGGVETQYF
TGTGCCTGGAGTGGCACCGGGACAGGGGGCGTTGAGACCCAGTACTTC
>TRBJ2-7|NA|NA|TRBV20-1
CSASWDTDYEQYF
TGCAGTGCCTCCTGGGACACGGACTACGAGCAGTACTTC
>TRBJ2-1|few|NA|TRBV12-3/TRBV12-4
CASSLGGGDYNEQFF
TGTGCCAGCAGTTTAGGAGGGGGGGACTACAATGAGCAGTTCTTC
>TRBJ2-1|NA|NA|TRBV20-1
CSARKPLRLSEQFF
TGCAGTGCTAGAAAACCACTTCGTTTGAGTGAGCAGTTCTTC
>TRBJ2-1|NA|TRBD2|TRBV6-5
CASSYPTSGRNEQFF
TGTGCCAGCAGTTACCCAACTAGCGGGCGTAATGAGCAGTTCTTC
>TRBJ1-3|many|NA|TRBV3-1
CASSQQGSGNTIYF
TGTGCCAGCAGCCAACAGGGCTCTGGAAACACCATATATTTT
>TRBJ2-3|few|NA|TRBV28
CASSPVVRTTDTQYF
TGTGCCAGCAGCCCCGTCGTCAGGACCACAGATACGCAGTATTTT
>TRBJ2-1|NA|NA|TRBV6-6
CASSSRVINEQFF
TGTGCCAGCAGTTCCAGGGTAATCAATGAGCAGTTCTTC
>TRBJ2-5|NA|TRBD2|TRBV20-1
CSASPLSSGAIQETQYF
TGCAGTGCTAGCCCCCTTTCTAGCGGAGCGATCCAAGAGACCCAGTACTTC
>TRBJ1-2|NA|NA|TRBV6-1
CASSEAGGAEGYGYTF
TGTGCCAGCAGTGAAGCGGGTGGGGCAGAGGGCTATGGCTACACCTTC
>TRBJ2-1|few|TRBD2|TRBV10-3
CAISAARRTSSRNEQFF
TGTGCCATCAGTGCGGCGCGCCGGACTAGCAGCCGCAATGAGCAGTTCTTC
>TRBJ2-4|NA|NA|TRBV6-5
CASSYSNGITNIQYF
TGTGCCAGCAGTTACTCGAACGGGATAACGAACATTCAGTACTTC
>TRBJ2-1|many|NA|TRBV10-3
CAISESNEQFF
TGTGCCATCAGTGAGTCCAATGAGCAGTTCTTC
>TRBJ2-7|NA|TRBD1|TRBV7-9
CAITTGGGEQYF
TGTGCCATTACGACAGGGGGCGGCGAGCAGTACTTC
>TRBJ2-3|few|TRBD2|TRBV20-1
CSARDPGGNTDTQYF
TGCAGTGCTAGAGATCCGGGGGGGAACACAGATACGCAGTATTTT
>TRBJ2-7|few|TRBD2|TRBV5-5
CASSWTGGLAKQEQYF
TGTGCCAGCAGCTGGACAGGAGGACTAGCGAAGCAAGAGCAGTACTTC
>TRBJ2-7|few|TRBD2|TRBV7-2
CASSLRPAGDYEQYF
TGTGCCAGCAGCTTAAGGCCAGCGGGAGACTACGAGCAGTACTTC
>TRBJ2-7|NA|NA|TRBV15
CATSIRERYEQYF
TGTGCCACCAGCATCAGGGAGCGCTACGAGCAGTACTTC
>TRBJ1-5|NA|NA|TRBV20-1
CSARERDNQPQHF
TGCAGTGCCCGGGAGAGGGACAATCAGCCCCAGCATTTT
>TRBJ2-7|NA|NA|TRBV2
CASSPQGINEQYF
TGTGCCAGCAGTCCCCAGGGGATAAACGAGCAGTACTTC
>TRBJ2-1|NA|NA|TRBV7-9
CASKGSQPYNEQFF
TGTGCCAGCAAGGGCAGCCAACCTTACAATGAGCAGTTCTTC
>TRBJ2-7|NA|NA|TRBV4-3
CASSLTHGSSGQYF
TGCGCCAGCAGCCTTACCCACGGGAGTTCCGGGCAGTACTTC
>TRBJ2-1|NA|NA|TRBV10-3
CAISEPTGRSQGNEQFF
TGTGCCATCAGTGAACCGACGGGAAGATCTCAGGGCAATGAGCAGTTCTTC
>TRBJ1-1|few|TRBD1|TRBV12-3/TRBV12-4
CASTKQGRTEAFF
TGTGCCAGCACCAAACAGGGGCGCACTGAAGCTTTCTTT
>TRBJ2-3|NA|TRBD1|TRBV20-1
CTSRDRSTDTQYF
TGCACCTCCCGGGACAGAAGCACAGATACGCAGTATTTT
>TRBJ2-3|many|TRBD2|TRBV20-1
CSARDYRSTDTQYF
TGCAGTGCTCGGGACTACCGCTCCACAGATACGCAGTATTTT
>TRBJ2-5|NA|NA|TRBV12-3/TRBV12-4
CASWVPGTETQYF
TGTGCCAGCTGGGTACCAGGGACCGAGACCCAGTACTTC
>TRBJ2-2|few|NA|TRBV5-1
CASSEHLLGGSGTGELFF
TGCGCCAGCAGCGAACATTTACTGGGGGGCTCGGGCACCGGGGAGCTGTTTTTT
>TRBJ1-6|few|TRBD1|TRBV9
CASGEGQGITSYNSPLHF
TGTGCCAGCGGGGAGGGACAGGGAATTACCTCCTATAATTCACCCCTCCACTTT
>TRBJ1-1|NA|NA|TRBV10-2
CASSEGIMNTEAFF
TGCGCCAGCAGTGAGGGGATAATGAACACTGAAGCTTTCTTT
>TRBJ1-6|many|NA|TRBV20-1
CSARGLGPISPLHF
TGCAGTGCTAGGGGCCTAGGACCGATTTCACCCCTCCACTTT
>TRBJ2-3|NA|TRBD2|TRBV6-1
CASRDAGGPGDTQYF
TGTGCCAGCAGGGATGCGGGGGGTCCAGGGGATACGCAGTATTTT
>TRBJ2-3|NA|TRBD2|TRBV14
CASSHLMFPTSGASPDTQYF
TGTGCCAGCAGCCATCTAATGTTCCCGACTAGCGGAGCCTCTCCGGATACGCAGTATTTT
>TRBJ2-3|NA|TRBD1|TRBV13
CASRTRGLPDTQYF
TGTGCCAGCAGAACCAGGGGGCTGCCAGATACGCAGTATTTT
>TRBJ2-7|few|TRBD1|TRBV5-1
CASSLIANRGQHGIYEQYF
TGCGCCAGCAGCCTAATAGCCAACAGGGGCCAACATGGTATCTACGAGCAGTACTTC
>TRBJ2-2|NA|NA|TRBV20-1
CSAQKGNTGELFF
TGCAGTGCTCAGAAGGGGAACACCGGGGAGCTGTTTTTT